These 13 T cell receptor beta chains were sequenced from one sample in a study of glioma-infiltrating T cells. TCR alpha and beta CDR3 regions were amplified from RNA using iRepertoire nested multiplex PCR. TCRdb fed the multiplex PCR reads into MiXCR, producing one record per CDR3 protein. The sample lists some 100,000 distinct CDR3 sequences; 20% to 25% were seen once. Sequencing was carried out using glioma tissue, nonneoplastic brain tissue, or PBMCs (not recorded which). All receptors derive from a human donor with low-grade glioma or glioblastoma, undergoing nonglioma brain surgery, or in good health (not recorded which).

The sample holds many counts of this clonotype. This chain connects TRBV18 to TRBJ2-5; D call uncertain. Trimming removed 2 bases at V and 5 bases at J, with 18 bases between. Germline-derived CDR1 and CDR2 are KGHSH and LQKENI. The CDR3 sequence is 16 residues long. The CDR3 sequence is CASSPISPGVAETQYF. The CDR3 nucleotides are TGTGCCAGCTCACCAATCTCCCCCGGAGTTGCTGAGACCCAGTACTTC.

This chain links TRBV2 with TRBJ1-1; weak D call: TRBD1 (6 bases). CDR3 size: 18 residues. CDR1 SNHLY and CDR2 FYNNEI come from the germline V gene. The CDR3 is CVSSGAGARVYPGSEAFF. DNA for the CDR3: TGTGTTAGCAGTGGGGCGGGGGCGAGGGTGTACCCCGGTAGTGAAGCTTTCTTT.

This clonotype was counted at least ten times. This chain links TRBV7-2 with TRBJ1-1, with a possible D match to TRBD1 (5 bases). The CDR3 covers 14 residues. CDR1 and CDR2 from the germline V gene are SGHTA and FQGNSA. With 8 bases removed from V and 5 bases from J, the gap between germline ends came to 18 bases. The CDR3 DNA is TGTGCCAGCCACCACGGGGCAAGGAAAACTGAAGCTTTCTTT. This codes for CASHHGARKTEAFF. Full variable domain (remainder filled in from reference TRBV7-2 and TRBJ1-1): GAGVSQSPSNKVTEKGKDVELRCDPISGHTALYWYRQSLGQGLEFLIYFQGNSAPDKSGLPSDRFSAERTGGSVSTLTIQRTQQEDSAVYLCASHHGARKTEAFFGQGTRLTVV.

This clonotype was observed many times. This chain joins TRBV4-1 and TRBJ1-1; D remains unclear. Germline V gene lookup returns CDR1 MGHRA and CDR2 YSYEKL. The CDR3 length is 14 residues. The ends were cut back, 6 bases at V and 1 base at J, with 12 bases in the middle. CDR3 in DNA: TGCGCCAGCAGGCGGGGTGAGGGGAACACTGAAGCTTTCTTT. It yields the protein CASRRGEGNTEAFF.

This clonotype was seen at least ten times. The chain couples TRBV7-2 to TRBJ2-7; 12 bases align to TRBD2. The germline CDR1 and CDR2 sequences are SGHTA and FQGNSA. The junction had 7 bases not matched to a gene; V was cut back by 4 bases and J by 3 bases. The CDR3 sequence is 16 residues long. CDR3 region: CASSSPRTSGNYEQYF. CDR3 nucleotides: TGTGCCAGCAGCTCTCCTAGGACTAGCGGGAACTACGAGCAGTACTTC.

In its sample, this clonotype was seen once. This sequence may be a read error, since a much larger clone differs from it by one base. This chain connects TRBV15 to TRBJ2-7; 11 positions match TRBD2. This CDR3 comprises 20 residues. J gave up 1 base and V 2 bases, and 16 bases lay outside the gene matches. CDR1 is LNHNV and CDR2 is YYDKDF in the germline V gene (reference sequence). The CDR3, as DNA: TGTGCCACCAGCAGACCCGGAGTTGGAGCGGGACTAGCGGTTTCCTACGAGCAGTACTTC. It codes for CATSRPGVGAGLAVSYEQYF.

This clonotype was counted ten times or more. The rearrangement uses TRBV7-9 and TRBJ2-7; 8 bases agree with TRBD1. Trimming at V came to 6 bases and at J to 2 bases, leaving 3 bases not matched to a gene. Germline V gene data show CDR1 as SEHNR and CDR2 as FQNEAQ (reference sequence). The CDR3 extends over 13 amino acids. As DNA, the CDR3 is TGTGCCAGCAGAGAACAGGGGGCCTACGAGCAGTACTTC. Translated, it gives CASREQGAYEQYF.

The V and J genes are TRBV29-1 and TRBJ2-3; TRBD2 aligns across 9 bases. J gave up 7 bases and V 8 bases, and 13 bases lay outside the gene matches. Germline-derived CDR1 and CDR2 are SQVTM and ANQGSEA. CDR3 length: 14 residues. The CDR3 here is CSSGGGRGTNTQYF. CDR3 sequence (DNA): TGCAGCTCCGGGGGCGGGAGGGGGACAAATACGCAGTATTTT.

This clonotype was recorded a few times. V gene TRBV11-1 combines with J gene TRBJ2-5; possible D gene TRBD1, 5 bases. CDR3 length: 14 amino acids. From germline, CDR1 is SGHAT and CDR2 FQDESV (reference sequence). The V end lost 3 bases, the J end lost 3 bases, and 11 bases lay between the germline ends. This chain's CDR3 is CASSFVGREETQYF. For the CDR3, the DNA is TGTGCCAGCAGCTTCGTCGGCAGGGAAGAGACCCAGTACTTC.

This clonotype showed up many times. The V gene is TRBV14, the J gene TRBJ1-5; D ambiguous. The CDR3 is made up of 13 amino acids. The germline CDR1 and CDR2 sequences are SGHDN and FVKESK. The V and J ends lost 5 bases and 7 bases respectively, with 12 bases between them. The CDR3 region is CASSTSGEQPQHF. The DNA for the CDR3 is TGTGCCAGCAGCACGTCGGGAGAACAGCCCCAGCATTTT.

With respect to this clonotype: A clone one base away is much larger, so this may be a read error. The chain joins TRBV29-1 to TRBJ2-1; TRBD2 matches 8 bases. From germline, CDR1 is SQVTM and CDR2 ANQGSEA. This CDR3 has 15 amino acids. Here the CDR3 reads CSIRTSSFSYNEQFF. CDR3 coding DNA: TGCAGTATCCGGACTAGCAGTTTTTCCTACAATGAGCAGTTCTTC.

This clonotype showed up just once. The chain has TRBV29-1 and TRBJ1-1; 9 bases fit TRBD1. Germline-derived CDR1 and CDR2 are SQVTM and ANQGSEA. V trimming: 6 bases; J trimming: 0 bases; junction bases outside the gene matches: 11. The CDR3 has 16 residues. Here the CDR3 reads CSVYPGQGIMNTEAFF. CDR3 nucleotide sequence: TGCAGCGTCTACCCGGGACAGGGCATTATGAACACTGAAGCTTTCTTT.

The chain uses TRBV3-1 and TRBJ2-1, with 7 bases matching TRBD1. CDR3 length equals 13 residues. With V trimmed by 4 bases and J by 7 bases, 4 bases remained unmatched. Germline loops: CDR1 LGHDT, CDR2 YNNKEL (reference sequence). The CDR3 DNA reads TGTGCCAGCAGCCCCCAGGACAGGAATGAGCAGTTCTTC. Encoded protein: CASSPQDRNEQFF.